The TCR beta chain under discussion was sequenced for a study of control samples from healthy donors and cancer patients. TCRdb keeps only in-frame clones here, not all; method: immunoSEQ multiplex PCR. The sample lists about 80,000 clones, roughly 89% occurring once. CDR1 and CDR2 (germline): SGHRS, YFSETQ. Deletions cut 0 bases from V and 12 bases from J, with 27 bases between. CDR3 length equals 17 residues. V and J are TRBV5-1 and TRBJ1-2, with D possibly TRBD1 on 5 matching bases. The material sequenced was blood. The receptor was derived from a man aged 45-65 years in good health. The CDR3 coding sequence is TGCGCCAGCAGCTTGGTATCGGGGCTCTACTCACCCCCGGCCCACACCTTC. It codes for CASSLVSGLYSPPAHTF.